One T cell receptor beta chain is described in this entry. What it recognizes is unknown. Trimming removed 4 bases from V and 11 bases from J; junction bases left unmatched: 8. Per the germline V gene, CDR1 is SEHNR and CDR2 is FQNEAQ (reference sequence). This CDR3 has 13 residues. These data come from a study of vaccination and CD4 T cells after COVID-19. General study results and limits: Nearly all convalescent vaccine-specific clones, 304 of 307, recognized only SARS-CoV-2 spike.

Specified treatment: approximately 9-day PBMC culture with coronavirus spike peptide pools or control peptides (ViraFEST assay). Oncomine TCR Beta short-read sequencing was applied to DNA from cultured CD4+ T cells. Using its own MiXCR run on the PCR reads, TCRdb lists one record per CDR3 protein. The data show approximately 15,000 distinct CDR3 sequences, about 29% seen once. This chain links TRBV7-9 with TRBJ2-1; 7 positions match TRBD2. The receptor comes from a human donor with COVID-19. The sample was cultured CD4+ T cells from blood. CDR3 amino acids: CASSSPGRPKQFF. CDR3 in DNA: TGTGCCAGCAGCTCCCCCGGGAGGCCGAAGCAGTTCTTC.